A single sample gave rise to the 3 T cell receptor beta chains below, sequenced in a study of blood T cell repertoires in COVID-19. The repertoire was sequenced with immunoSEQ multiplex PCR; TCRdb's copy has only in-frame clones and lacks some. The data show about 97,000 clones, with approximately 90% seen just once and approximately 15% held by the top ten. Sequencing was carried out using peripheral blood. All receptors derive from a human donor in a cohort sampled during active COVID-19.

The gene calls are TRBV21-1 and TRBJ1-2; the table names TRBD1, a call not compared with the DNA. TRBV21-1 is described as a pseudogene. The CDR3 is 13 residues long. The CDR3 loop is CASMVTGKRGYTF. The CDR3 DNA follows: TGTGCCAGCATGGTCACAGGGAAACGAGGCTACACCTTC.

The V gene is TRBV6-1, the J gene TRBJ1-1; D gene uncertain. CDR3 length: 14 amino acids. The V and J ends lost 0 bases and 3 bases respectively, with 8 bases between them. Germline CDR1 is MNHNS and CDR2 is SASEGT. CDR3 amino acids: CASSEALRDTEAFF. The CDR3 bases are TGTGCCAGCAGTGAAGCTCTTCGGGACACTGAAGCTTTCTTT.

The J gene is TRBJ1-2, the V gene TRBV5-6; weak D call: TRBD1 (6 bases). Trimming took 6 bases from V and 7 from J, leaving 16 bases between them. CDR3 length: 13 residues. The germline CDR1 and CDR2 sequences are SGHDT and YYEEEE. The CDR3 sequence is CASNLNRVGGYTF. The CDR3 DNA follows: TGTGCCAGCAACCTAAACAGGGTGGGTGGCTACACCTTC.